The 18 T cell receptor beta chains listed next were all sequenced from one sample in a study of cytotoxic CD8 clonotypes in ibrutinib-treated CLL. The repertoire was sequenced with immunoSEQ multiplex PCR; TCRdb's copy has only in-frame clones and lacks some. The sample yields roughly 250,000 clones, 60% to 75% seen once. Here the sequenced sample was PBMCs, taken after 24 months of ibrutinib treatment. The receptor source for this set is a human donor with chronic lymphocytic leukemia.

CDR3 in amino acids: CASLGEALSTDTQYF. CDR3 nucleotides: TGTGCCAGCCTCGGAGAGGCACTTAGCACAGATACGCAGTATTTT. The gene calls are TRBV28 and TRBJ2-3; D gene ambiguous. The CDR3 sequence is 15 residues long. The V end was cut by 8 bases, the J end by 0 bases, with 15 bases between. Germline lookup yields CDR1 MDHEN and CDR2 SYDVKM.

The rearrangement uses TRBV7-8 and TRBJ2-5; unclear D gene. V was shortened by 2 bases and J by 2 bases, with 6 bases between the two germline ends. Germline CDR1 SGHVS, CDR2 FQNEAQ. The CDR3 extends over 13 amino acids. The CDR3 region has the DNA TGTGCCAGCAGCTTAAGAGAACAAGAGACCCAGTACTTC. It specifies CASSLREQETQYF.

The rearrangement joins TRBV30 to TRBJ2-7; D ambiguous. V lost 5 bases and J lost 0, with 5 bases in between. The CDR3 has 11 amino acids. The germline CDR1 and CDR2 sequences are GTSNPN and SVGIG (reference sequence). The CDR3 region has the DNA TGTGCCTGGCGCATCTCCTACGAGCAGTACTTC. Translated: CAWRISYEQYF.

V is TRBV19 and J is TRBJ2-1; D ambiguous. Germline CDR1 and CDR2: LNHDA and SQIVND (reference sequence). The V end lost 4 bases, the J end lost 1 base, and 5 bases lay between the germline ends. The CDR3 extends over 13 amino acids. CDR3 DNA sequence: TGTGCCAGTAGTACGCGATCCTACAATGAGCAGTTCTTC. Translating gives CASSTRSYNEQFF.

The CDR3: CASSLIGKHTDTQYF. The DNA of the CDR3 is TGTGCCAGCAGCTTAATTGGTAAACACACAGATACGCAGTATTTT. The gene calls are TRBV7-2 and TRBJ2-3; D unresolved. The germline V gene has CDR1 SGHTA and CDR2 FQGNSA. Trimming cost V 2 bases and J 2 bases, with 11 bases left between them. CDR3 length: 15 amino acids.

This clone showed up just a few times. J is TRBJ2-5 and V is TRBV28; no clear D gene. V dropped 10 bases and J dropped 5 bases, with 23 bases sitting between them. The germline V gene has CDR1 MDHEN and CDR2 SYDVKM. This CDR3 has 15 residues. In DNA form, the CDR3 reads TGTGCCACTTCTGGCGCCGGCGCCTCCCAGGAGACCCAGTACTTC. Residues: CATSGAGASQETQYF.

This chain joins TRBV12-5 and TRBJ2-6, with D possibly matching TRBD2 (5 bases). CDR1 and CDR2 from the germline V gene are LGHNT and FRNRAP. Trimming took 9 bases from V and 0 from J, leaving 6 bases between them. The CDR3 extends over 13 amino acids. CDR3 nucleotides: TGTGCTAGCGGGGACTCTGGGGCCAACGTCCTGACTTTC. Translation gives CASGDSGANVLTF.

This chain connects TRBV27 to TRBJ1-1; D remains unclear. With 6 bases removed from V and 0 bases from J, the gap between germline ends came to 11 bases. This CDR3 comprises 14 residues. Per the germline V gene, CDR1 is MNHEY and CDR2 is SMNVEV (reference sequence). The CDR3 reads CASRRSGMNTEAFF. CDR3 nucleotides: TGTGCCAGCAGGCGATCCGGGATGAACACTGAAGCTTTCTTT.

V usage is TRBV28 and J usage is TRBJ1-2; D is unclear. The CDR3 consists of 16 residues. The germline V gene has CDR1 MDHEN and CDR2 SYDVKM. Deletions cut 5 bases from V and 1 base from J, with 17 bases between. The CDR3 sequence is CASSPPGRDVNYGYTF. As DNA, the CDR3 is TGTGCCAGCAGTCCTCCAGGCCGCGACGTTAACTATGGCTACACCTTC.

The chain is built from TRBV7-2 and TRBJ1-2; 7 bases match TRBD1. Germline lookup yields CDR1 SGHTA and CDR2 FQGNSA. V lost 5 bases, J lost 2 bases, and 8 bases stayed unmatched. This CDR3 contains 15 residues. The CDR3 protein is CASSPYRGENYGYTF. CDR3 nucleotides: TGTGCCAGCAGCCCGTACAGGGGCGAAAACTATGGCTACACCTTC.

A few counts support this clone. This chain connects TRBV28 to TRBJ1-2; D is uncertain. The V end lost 2 bases, the J end lost 5 bases, and 12 bases lay between the germline ends. The CDR3 loop spans 14 amino acids. Germline CDR1 reads MDHEN; CDR2 reads SYDVKM. Here the CDR3 reads CASSLQLAIYGYTF. The CDR3 coding sequence is TGTGCCAGCAGTTTACAACTGGCGATTTATGGCTACACCTTC.

The sample holds a few counts of this clone. The J gene is TRBJ1-2, the V gene TRBV14; D is undetermined. CDR3 length: 12 residues. Trimming removed 4 bases from V and 4 bases from J, with 7 bases in between. Germline CDR1 is SGHDN and CDR2 is FVKESK. CDR3 in amino acids: CASSPNPYGYTF. CDR3 sequence (DNA): TGTGCCAGCAGCCCCAATCCCTATGGCTACACCTTC.

This sequence joins TRBV9 and TRBJ1-2; TRBD1 aligns across 7 bases. This CDR3 has 13 amino acids. V shed 1 base, J shed 7 bases, and the junction held 4 bases outside the gene matches. CDR1 is SGDLS and CDR2 is YYNGEE in the germline V gene. Here the CDR3 DNA reads TGTGCCAGCAGCGTAACAGGGGAAGGTGGCTACACCTTC. This gives the protein CASSVTGEGGYTF.

The rearrangement links TRBV19 to TRBJ2-6; D gene unclear. The CDR3 consists of 14 residues. Germline V gene lookup returns CDR1 LNHDA and CDR2 SQIVND (reference sequence). The V gene lost 7 bases and the J gene lost 0 bases, with 7 bases spanning the gap. The DNA for the CDR3 is TGTGCCAGTACGCCTGTCTCTGGGGCCAACGTCCTGACTTTC. This translates into CASTPVSGANVLTF. The variable domain in full, with the rest retrieved from reference TRBV19 and TRBJ2-6, is DGGITQSPKYLFRKEGQNVTLSCEQNLNHDAMYWYRQDPGQGLRLIYYSQIVNDFQKGDIAEGYSVSREKKESFPLTVTSAQKNPTAFYLCASTPVSGANVLTFGAGSRLTVL.

The rearrangement joins TRBV29-1 to TRBJ2-7, with TRBD2 matching over 13 bases. CDR3 size: 14 residues. J was trimmed by 5 bases and V by 2 bases; bases with no gene match: 3. CDR1 and CDR2 (germline): SQVTM, ANQGSEA. The CDR3 reads CSVETTSGRHEQYF. DNA of the CDR3: TGCAGCGTTGAAACGACTAGCGGGAGGCACGAGCAGTACTTC.

The genes are TRBV7-2 and TRBJ1-5; D is unresolved. Per the germline V gene, CDR1 is SGHTA and CDR2 is FQGNSA. The CDR3 consists of 13 residues. The V end lost 3 bases, the J end lost 0 bases, and 3 bases lay between the germline ends. CDR3 sequence: CASSLHSNQPQHF. The CDR3 DNA reads as TGTGCCAGCAGCTTGCATAGCAATCAGCCCCAGCATTTT.

The sample holds a few counts of this clone. The chain has TRBV27 and TRBJ2-3; 9 bases match TRBD2. V lost 4 bases, J lost 5 bases, and 7 bases stayed unmatched. The CDR3 covers 15 residues. CDR1 and CDR2 (germline): MNHEY, SMNVEV (reference sequence). CDR3 region: CASSSSGMRGDTQYF. Here the CDR3 DNA reads TGTGCCAGCAGTTCTAGCGGGATGAGAGGAGATACGCAGTATTTT.

A single count supports this clone. Mismatch with germline at one junction end may stem from a read error. The gene calls are TRBV7-7 and TRBJ2-3; either TRBD1 or TRBD2 may supply D (6 bases each). The germline V gene has CDR1 SSHAT and CDR2 FNYEAQ (reference sequence). The CDR3 has 13 amino acids. CDR3 bases: TGTGCTAGCAGCTTAGGCGAGGGGGGCGAGCAGTATTTT. This translates into CASSLGEGGEQYF.